This T cell receptor beta chain was captured by sequencing in a study of CD8+CD57+ T cells in acquired aplastic anemia. About the study: Average DNA yield from sorted CD4+ and CD8+ cells was about 2.9 ug. Healthy donors gave approximately 9.8 million reads on average for CD4+ cells.

This clonotype showed up just a few times. Its antigen is currently unknown. In germline, CDR1 is SEHNR, CDR2 FQNEAQ (reference sequence). This CDR3 is built from 12 residues. V lost 4 bases and J lost 5, with 8 bases in between. Findings and caveats of the study: Controls and patients did not differ significantly in CD8+ Simpson's diversity. Common to patients and controls were around 30 CD8+ CDR3 sequences.

Profiling that covered TCR beta VDJ and CDR3 relied on genomic DNA as its template. TCRdb reprocessed the reads with MiXCR, giving one entry per CDR3 protein. The sample has 350,000 to 450,000 distinct CDR3 sequences; approximately 70% are singletons. Sequenced: sorted CD4+, CD8+, or CD8+CD57+ T cells (not recorded which) from PBMCs. The receptor was isolated from a human donor in good health, serving as a control. The J gene is TRBJ2-5, the V gene TRBV7-9, with D possibly matching TRBD2 (5 bases). The DNA of the CDR3 is TGTGCCAGCAGCTGGCGGGTCGAGACCCAGTACTTC. This encodes CASSWRVETQYF.